These T cell receptor beta chains were read from a single sample in a study of T-cell memory formation after mild COVID-19. MiXCR was run by TCRdb on the 5' RACE reads, yielding one entry per CDR3 protein. Of hundreds of thousands of distinct CDR3 sequences in the sample, less than 25% were seen once. The sequencing sample was made of PBMCs or a T cell subset sorted from them (not recorded which). These receptors originate from an adult woman who had mild COVID-19 (a few samples of this study predate the infection). Cell type and time point are not known. Each CDR3 is given with its conserved first and last residue. Each record gives: clone size, D gene, CDR3 length, J gene, V gene, CDR3 protein, CDR3 DNA. A D gene is named only where the DNA matches it firmly. The size entry is marked missing in some rows and otherwise reads once, few, many or a size class.

size: few
D: TRBD2
length: 16
J: TRBJ2-3
V: TRBV7-3
CDR3: CASSPTGGISTDTQYF
DNA: TGTGCCAGCAGCCCGACGGGGGGAATTAGCACAGATACGCAGTATTTT

size: few
D: TRBD2
length: 13
J: TRBJ2-2
V: TRBV6-4
CDR3: CASSDGGGGELFF
DNA: TGTGCCAGCAGTGACGGCGGGGGAGGGGAGCTGTTTTTT

size: NA
D: NA
length: 17
J: TRBJ2-7
V: TRBV6-2/TRBV6-3
CDR3: CASRPGTLADLSYEQYF
DNA: TGTGCCAGCAGACCCGGGACTCTAGCTGATCTCTCCTACGAGCAGTACTTC

size: NA
D: TRBD2
length: 16
J: TRBJ2-3
V: TRBV18
CDR3: CASSRTSGSGTDTQYF
DNA: TGTGCCAGCTCCAGGACTAGCGGGAGTGGCACAGATACGCAGTATTTT

size: few
D: TRBD2
length: 17
J: TRBJ2-3
V: TRBV7-2
CDR3: CASSLARTSGSTDTQYF
DNA: TGTGCCAGCAGCTTAGCAAGGACTAGCGGTTCCACAGATACGCAGTATTTT

size: few
D: NA
length: 15
J: TRBJ2-7
V: TRBV7-9
CDR3: CASRLSGSRPYEQYF
DNA: TGTGCCAGCAGACTTAGCGGAAGCCGCCCCTACGAGCAGTACTTC

size: NA
D: NA
length: 16
J: TRBJ2-2
V: TRBV5-1
CDR3: CASSLALLRYTGELFF
DNA: TGCGCCAGCAGCTTGGCCCTACTCAGATACACCGGGGAGCTGTTTTTT

size: few
D: NA
length: 16
J: TRBJ2-1
V: TRBV5-1
CDR3: CASSLAGRRSYNEQFF
DNA: TGCGCCAGCAGCTTGGCGGGCAGGCGATCCTACAATGAGCAGTTCTTC

size: NA
D: NA
length: 16
J: TRBJ2-7
V: TRBV12-3/TRBV12-4
CDR3: CASSPAGSPNLYEQYF
DNA: TGTGCCAGCAGTCCCGCGGGATCCCCGAATTTATACGAGCAGTACTTC

size: few
D: TRBD2
length: 16
J: TRBJ2-7
V: TRBV4-1
CDR3: CASSRLTSGGAREQYF
DNA: TGCGCCAGCAGCCGATTGACTAGCGGGGGGGCTCGGGAGCAGTACTTC

size: few
D: NA
length: 15
J: TRBJ2-2
V: TRBV9
CDR3: CASSVAGDYDGELFF
DNA: TGTGCCAGCAGCGTAGCGGGAGATTATGACGGGGAGCTGTTTTTT

size: NA
D: NA
length: 15
J: TRBJ2-4
V: TRBV25-1
CDR3: CASSQKGAAKNIQYF
DNA: TGTGCCAGCAGTCAAAAAGGAGCGGCCAAAAACATTCAGTACTTC

size: few
D: TRBD2
length: 15
J: TRBJ2-5
V: TRBV4-2
CDR3: CASSQDRRGEETQYF
DNA: TGTGCCAGCAGCCAAGACAGGCGGGGGGAAGAGACCCAGTACTTC

size: many
D: TRBD2
length: 12
J: TRBJ2-3
V: TRBV12-3/TRBV12-4
CDR3: CASSPRSGKQYF
DNA: TGTGCCAGCAGTCCGAGGAGCGGGAAGCAGTATTTT

size: NA
D: TRBD2
length: 16
J: TRBJ2-1
V: TRBV30
CDR3: CAWSVEGGSAYNEQFF
DNA: TGTGCCTGGAGTGTAGAGGGCGGGAGTGCCTACAATGAGCAGTTCTTC

size: NA
D: NA
length: 14
J: TRBJ1-1
V: TRBV2
CDR3: CASSDLVRGTEAFF
DNA: TGTGCCAGCAGTGATTTGGTCCGAGGAACTGAAGCTTTCTTT

size: few
D: NA
length: 13
J: TRBJ2-7
V: TRBV10-3
CDR3: CANSSAETYEQYF
DNA: TGTGCCAACAGTAGCGCCGAGACCTACGAGCAGTACTTC

size: once
D: NA
length: 14
J: TRBJ1-3
V: TRBV19
CDR3: CASSAGGSGNTIYF
DNA: TGTGCCAGTAGCGCCGGGGGCTCTGGAAACACCATATATTTT

size: NA
D: TRBD1
length: 16
J: TRBJ2-5
V: TRBV9
CDR3: CASSVGDRPNQETQYF
DNA: TGTGCCAGCAGCGTAGGGGACAGGCCCAACCAAGAGACCCAGTACTTC

size: once
D: NA
length: 14
J: TRBJ2-1
V: TRBV28
CDR3: CATRDLLSYNEQFF
DNA: TGTGCCACCCGGGACCTACTCTCCTACAATGAGCAGTTCTTC

size: few
D: TRBD1
length: 15
J: TRBJ2-4
V: TRBV5-1
CDR3: CASSLRSGGVGIQYF
DNA: TGCGCCAGCAGCTTGAGGTCAGGGGGCGTCGGCATTCAGTACTTC

size: NA
D: NA
length: 16
J: TRBJ2-3
V: TRBV7-3
CDR3: CASSQVGQGSTDTQYF
DNA: TGTGCCAGCAGCCAAGTCGGCCAGGGAAGCACAGATACGCAGTATTTT

size: NA
D: NA
length: 19
J: TRBJ2-2
V: TRBV7-7
CDR3: CASNPLGAGEWMNTGELFF
DNA: TGTGCCAGCAACCCCTTGGGGGCGGGGGAGTGGATGAACACCGGGGAGCTGTTTTTT

size: few
D: NA
length: 12
J: TRBJ1-2
V: TRBV20-1
CDR3: CSARGTGYGYTF
DNA: TGCAGTGCTAGGGGGACGGGCTATGGCTACACCTTC

size: many
D: TRBD1
length: 13
J: TRBJ2-7
V: TRBV7-9
CDR3: CASSDRGPYEQYF
DNA: TGTGCCAGCAGCGACAGGGGGCCCTACGAGCAGTACTTC

size: few
D: NA
length: 18
J: TRBJ2-3
V: TRBV7-2
CDR3: CASSLAPLSAIDTDTQYF
DNA: TGTGCCAGCAGCTTAGCCCCCCTTAGCGCCATCGACACAGATACGCAGTATTTT

size: NA
D: NA
length: 15
J: TRBJ2-7
V: TRBV18
CDR3: CASSPSAPQYYEQYF
DNA: TGTGCCAGCTCACCGAGCGCCCCACAGTACTACGAGCAGTACTTC

size: NA
D: NA
length: 15
J: TRBJ2-7
V: TRBV15
CDR3: CATSRDQGFVYEQYF
DNA: TGTGCCACCAGCAGAGATCAGGGATTCGTATACGAGCAGTACTTC

size: few
D: TRBD2
length: 17
J: TRBJ2-7
V: TRBV6-5
CDR3: CASSRRTSGRVSYEQYF
DNA: TGTGCCAGCAGCCGTAGGACTAGCGGGAGGGTCTCCTACGAGCAGTACTTC